Presented here are 7 T cell receptor beta chains from one specimen sequenced in a study of blood T cell repertoires in COVID-19. Sequencing was performed with immunoSEQ multiplex PCR; in TCRdb, only in-frame clones are kept and a portion is missing. The sample carries about 160,000 clones, over 75% recorded once. The specimen sequenced was peripheral blood. These receptors originate from a man in his fifties or sixties with active or convalescent COVID-19.

The V and J genes are TRBV24-1 and TRBJ2-1; 7 bases fit TRBD2. The ends lost 6 bases at V and 1 base at J; junction bases unmatched: 5. This CDR3 has 15 residues. Germline CDR1 reads KGHDR; CDR2 reads SFDVKD. The CDR3 DNA reads TGTGCCACCAGTCCCGGGGGGAAGTCCTACAATGAGCAGTTCTTC. As protein: CATSPGGKSYNEQFF.

V usage is TRBV6-5 and J usage is TRBJ1-1, with 9 bases identical to TRBD1. Looked up from germline, CDR1 is MNHEY and CDR2 is SVGAGI. CDR3 length: 15 residues. The ends lost 7 bases at V and 3 bases at J; junction bases unmatched: 9. The CDR3 bases are TGTGCCAGCACTGGACAGGGGATCGGGTACACTGAAGCTTTCTTT. Encoded protein: CASTGQGIGYTEAFF.

V is TRBV25-1 and J is TRBJ1-4; a possible D gene is TRBD1 (5 bases). V lost 2 bases and J lost 8, with 15 bases in between. CDR3 size: 15 residues. CDR1 is MGHDK, CDR2 SYGVNS, per germline. CDR3 coding DNA: TGTGCCAGCAGTGAACTTCGGGCAGGGCGCGAAAAACTGTTTTTT. Translated, it gives CASSELRAGREKLFF. Variable domain in full (rest from reference TRBV25-1 and TRBJ1-4): EADIYQTPRYLVIGTGKKITLECSQTMGHDKMYWYQQDPGMELHLIHYSYGVNSTEKGDLSSESTVSRIRTEHFPLTLESARPSHTSQYLCASSELRAGREKLFFGSGTQLSVL.

V is TRBV6-5 and J is TRBJ2-3, with 7 bases identical to TRBD2. Trimming at V came to 4 bases and at J to 2 bases, leaving 9 bases not matched to a gene. The CDR3 spans 16 residues. The germline gives CDR1 MNHEY, CDR2 SVGAGI. CDR3 bases: TGTGCCAGCAGTTTGGTTGGCGGGGGATCCACAGATACGCAGTATTTT. It encodes CASSLVGGGSTDTQYF.

The sample holds one count of this clone. This chain uses TRBV6-1 with TRBJ1-2, with 9 bases aligning to TRBD1. CDR1 is MNHNS, CDR2 SASEGT, per germline. This CDR3 has 14 amino acids. The J segment lost 4 bases and the V segment lost 3 bases, leaving 3 bases of the junction unmatched. CDR3 nucleotide sequence: TGTGCCAGCAGTGAGGGGACAGGGCTCTATGGCTACACCTTC. The encoded protein is CASSEGTGLYGYTF.

The DNA of the CDR3 is TGTGCCAGCAGTCGGGACAGGGGTGCTAATGAAAAACTGTTTTTT. Its translation: CASSRDRGANEKLFF. The V call is TRBV2, the J call TRBJ1-4, with 10 bases that match TRBD1. The junction had 3 bases not matched to a gene; V was cut back by 5 bases and J by 3 bases. The CDR3 totals 15 residues. The germline V gene has CDR1 SNHLY and CDR2 FYNNEI. The whole variable domain, filled in from reference TRBV2 and TRBJ1-4, reads EPEVTQTPSHQVTQMGQEVILRCVPISNHLYFYWYRQILGQKVEFLVSFYNNEISEKSEIFDDQFSVERPDGSNFTLKIRSTKLEDSAMYFCASSRDRGANEKLFFGSGTQLSVL.

V gene TRBV3-1 (or the pseudogene TRBV3-2) combines with J gene TRBJ2-7; possibly TRBD1 for D (6 bases). Germline CDR1 is LGHDT and CDR2 is YNNKEL (reference sequence). V lost 3 bases, J lost 3 bases, and 9 bases lay in between. This CDR3 has 13 amino acids. The DNA for the CDR3 is TGTGCCAGCAGCCAGGGGGCCGGCTACGAGCAGTACTTC. Its protein is CASSQGAGYEQYF.